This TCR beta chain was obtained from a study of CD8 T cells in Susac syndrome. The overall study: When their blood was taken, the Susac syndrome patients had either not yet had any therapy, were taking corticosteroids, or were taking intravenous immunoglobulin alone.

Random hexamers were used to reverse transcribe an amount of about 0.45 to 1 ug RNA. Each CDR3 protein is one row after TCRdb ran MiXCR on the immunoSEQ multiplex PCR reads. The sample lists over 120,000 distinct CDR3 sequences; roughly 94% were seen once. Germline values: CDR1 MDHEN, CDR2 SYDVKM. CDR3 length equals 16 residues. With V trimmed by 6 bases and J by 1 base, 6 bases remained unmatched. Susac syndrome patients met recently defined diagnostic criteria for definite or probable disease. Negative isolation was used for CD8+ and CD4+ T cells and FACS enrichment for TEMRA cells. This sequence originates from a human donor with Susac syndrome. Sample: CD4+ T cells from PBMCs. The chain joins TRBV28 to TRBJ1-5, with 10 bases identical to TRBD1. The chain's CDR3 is CASRWTGGMSNQPQHF. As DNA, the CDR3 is TGTGCCAGCAGGTGGACAGGGGGTATGAGCAATCAGCCCCAGCATTTT.